Included here is one TCR beta chain sequence, with context. Its antigen is currently unknown. The data belong to a study of T-cell reconstitution after alpha-beta-depleted transplantation in children. The authors prepared the TCRbeta library with unique molecular identifiers. Each CDR3 protein gets one entry after TCRdb re-called the PCR reads with MiXCR. The sample records approximately 45,000 distinct CDR3 sequences, roughly 52% being singletons. General study findings and limits: Surviving recipient cells, namely T cells and thymic progenitors, were the source of high day-60 TCRbeta diversity in some patients. After transplant, at about two months, alpha-beta T cells were reportedly derived from several hundred expanded graft clones. Newly produced T cells mostly provided counts and TCRbeta diversity after one year, as hyperexpanded clones declined.

This TCR came from a boy younger than two with SCID, due to receive a stem cell transplant. Sequenced here: peripheral blood, sampled before TCRalphabeta/CD19-depleted stem cell transplant.

For the CDR3, the DNA is TGTGCCAGCAGCTCTCTTACTAGCTTCTCCTACAATGAGCAGTTCTTC. Amino acids: CASSSLTSFSYNEQFF. The rearrangement links TRBV9 to TRBJ2-1; a weak D match, TRBD2 (6 bases). V was cut by 4 bases and J by 0 bases, with 14 bases left in between. The CDR3 length is 16 residues. In germline, CDR1 is SGDLS, CDR2 YYNGEE.